A single sample gave rise to the 21 T cell receptor beta chains below, sequenced in a study of shared clonotypes between healthy human individuals. Using immunoSEQ multiplex PCR, the repertoire was profiled, and TCRdb retains in-frame clones only, with some absent. The sample yields about 2.4 million clones, over 85% seen once. The material sequenced was naive CD4+ T cells from PBMCs. Specified subset: CD45RA+ positively selected. The origin of the receptors is a man aged 18-30 years in good health. Some clones in this sample may be carry-over from other donors' samples.

J is TRBJ2-2 and V is TRBV15, with 11 positions matching TRBD1. Germline V gives CDR1 LNHNV, CDR2 YYDKDF (reference sequence). This CDR3 has 17 amino acids. The trim removed 7 bases at V and 6 bases at J, leaving 13 bases unmatched. The CDR3 region has the DNA TGTGCCACCACCGCGAGGAGCGGACAGGGGGCGTCCGGGGAGCTGTTTTTT. This translates into CATTARSGQGASGELFF.

This chain links TRBV5-8 with TRBJ2-2; D remains ambiguous. The V end lost 4 bases, the J end lost 7 bases, and 11 bases lay between the germline ends. The CDR3 length is 13 residues. Germline V CDR1 and CDR2: SGHTS, YDEGEE. The CDR3 nucleotides are TGTGCCAGCAGCCCATACCGGAACGGGGAGCTGTTTTTT. Its translation: CASSPYRNGELFF.

This chain uses TRBV27 with TRBJ2-5; 9 nucleotides agree with TRBD1. From germline, CDR1 is MNHEY and CDR2 SMNVEV (reference sequence). This CDR3 contains 13 residues. V dropped 6 bases and J dropped 7; count of bases not matched to a gene: 6. Here the CDR3 DNA reads TGTGCCAGCAGGGCGGGACAGGGTGGGACCCAGTACTTC. The encoded protein is CASRAGQGGTQYF.

The rearrangement links TRBV7-9 to TRBJ2-2; D possibly corresponds to TRBD1 (6 bases). Trimming left V 5 bases short and J 5 bases short, with 15 bases between. Germline V gives CDR1 SEHNR, CDR2 FQNEAQ (reference sequence). The CDR3 extends over 15 amino acids. CDR3 nucleotides: TGTGCCAGCAGCACCCTGACAGGCCTTACCGGGGAGCTGTTTTTT. Amino acid sequence: CASSTLTGLTGELFF.

To note about this clone: The same CDR3 arises from other DNA sequences in this sample as well. This chain links TRBV28 with TRBJ1-5; D perhaps matches TRBD1 (5 bases). Looked up from germline, CDR1 is MDHEN and CDR2 is SYDVKM. There are 13 residues in the CDR3. The ends were cut back, 2 bases at V and 5 bases at J, with 7 bases in the middle. As DNA, the CDR3 is TGTGCCAGCAGTTTAGGAGGGGATCAGCCCCAGCATTTT. Its translation is CASSLGGDQPQHF.

In nucleotides, the CDR3 is TGTGCCACCGCGGCGGGGACCTACAATGAGCAGTTCTTC. Translation: CATAAGTYNEQFF. The V and J genes are TRBV6-6 and TRBJ2-1; D is possibly TRBD2 (6 bases). Germline CDR1 is MNHNY and CDR2 is SVGAGI (reference sequence). V was trimmed by 10 bases and J by 2 bases, leaving 12 bases between them. The CDR3 runs 13 residues.

This sequence joins TRBV7-9 and TRBJ2-1, with 8 bases lining up with TRBD1. Germline CDR1 is SEHNR and CDR2 is FQNEAQ (reference sequence). With 1 base clipped from V and 7 bases from J, the junction kept 9 bases outside the gene matches. There are 16 residues in the CDR3. Here the CDR3 reads CASSLVPGGYGNEQFF. In DNA form, the CDR3 reads TGTGCCAGCAGCTTAGTACCAGGGGGCTATGGTAATGAGCAGTTCTTC.

The genes are TRBV7-9 and TRBJ1-2; TRBD1 agrees at 8 bases. With V trimmed by 5 bases and J by 7 bases, 9 bases remained unmatched. From germline, CDR1 is SEHNR and CDR2 FQNEAQ (reference sequence). The CDR3 runs to 14 residues. The CDR3 sequence: CASSPQGAGSGYTF. DNA for the CDR3: TGTGCCAGCAGCCCTCAGGGGGCGGGAAGTGGCTACACCTTC.

This chain joins TRBV6-5 and TRBJ2-7; no firm D call. Germline-derived CDR1 and CDR2 are MNHEY and SVGAGI. V was cut by 8 bases and J by 2 bases, with 16 bases left in between. The CDR3 extends over 14 amino acids. CDR3 nucleotides: TGTGCCAGCCAGACTGGAGACCTAGCCTACGAGCAGTACTTC. Its protein is CASQTGDLAYEQYF.

This chain uses TRBV5-1 with TRBJ2-3; 11 bases line up with TRBD2. The V gene's germline CDR1 is SGHRS and CDR2 YFSETQ. The CDR3 runs 16 residues. The ends lost 4 bases at V and 2 bases at J; junction bases unmatched: 6. CDR3 sequence reads: CASSRGTSGPTDTQYF. The CDR3 region has the DNA TGCGCCAGCAGCCGAGGGACTAGCGGACCCACAGATACGCAGTATTTT.

The chain combines TRBV11-1 with TRBJ2-7; D is unclear. This CDR3 spans 12 amino acids. Germline assignment: CDR1 SGHAT and CDR2 FQDESV (reference sequence). Trimming removed 3 bases from V and 2 bases from J, with 5 bases in between. In nucleotides, the CDR3 is TGTGCCAGCAGCTTGGACCCCTACGAGCAGTACTTC. Its translation is CASSLDPYEQYF.

The chain links TRBV6-6 to TRBJ2-5; 12 nucleotides match TRBD2. The length of the CDR3 is 16 residues. CDR1 is MNHNY and CDR2 is SVGAGI in the germline V gene (reference sequence). After removal of 3 bases from V and 7 bases from J, the junction contained 9 bases not matched to a gene. The CDR3 sequence is CASSYASGRGERTQYF. CDR3 sequence (DNA): TGTGCCAGCAGTTATGCTAGCGGGAGGGGGGAGAGGACCCAGTACTTC.

This clone was observed a single time. Written as DNA, the CDR3 is TGTGCCTGGAGTGCCCCTACAGGGTTTAAGGGGAACACTGAAGCTTTCTTT. Its protein product is CAWSAPTGFKGNTEAFF. The chain couples TRBV30 to TRBJ1-1, with TRBD1 as a possible D gene (6 bases). Trimming cost V 1 base and J 1 base, with 19 bases left between them. CDR3 length: 17 amino acids. Per the germline V gene, CDR1 is GTSNPN and CDR2 is SVGIG (reference sequence).

In the case of this clone: Other DNA sequences in this specimen translate into the identical CDR3. The chain recombines TRBV5-6 with TRBJ2-7; D remains ambiguous. V was shortened by 5 bases and J by 4 bases, with 16 bases between the two germline ends. Germline V gives CDR1 SGHDT, CDR2 YYEEEE. This CDR3 has 14 residues. CDR3 in amino acids: CASSRGTDLYEQYF. The CDR3 nucleotides are TGTGCCAGCAGTCGAGGAACCGATCTGTACGAGCAGTACTTC.

This clone was counted once. The V gene is TRBV27, the J gene TRBJ2-2; weak D call: TRBD2 (5 bases). V lost 10 bases and J lost 5, with 17 bases in between. Germline-derived CDR1 and CDR2 are MNHEY and SMNVEV (reference sequence). The CDR3 length is 14 residues. The CDR3 is CATTGRVRTGELFF. For the CDR3, the DNA is TGTGCCACTACCGGGCGGGTACGGACCGGGGAGCTGTTTTTT.

On this clone: The sample contains more than one DNA sequence encoding this CDR3. This chain joins TRBV4-2 and TRBJ2-7, with D possibly TRBD2 on 6 matching bases. Germline V gene lookup returns CDR1 LGHNA and CDR2 YNFKEQ. Trimming removed 9 bases from V and 1 base from J, with 16 bases in between. The CDR3 has 14 amino acids. The CDR3 sequence: CASSQGGSSYEQYF. The DNA of the CDR3 is TGTGCCAGTTCCCAGGGAGGTTCGTCCTACGAGCAGTACTTC.

J is TRBJ2-5 and V is TRBV7-9; 12 bases are shared with TRBD2. The CDR3 has 18 amino acids. The trim removed 0 bases at V and 0 bases at J, leaving 5 bases unmatched. Germline assignment: CDR1 SEHNR and CDR2 FQNEAQ (reference sequence). Written as DNA, the CDR3 is TGTGCCAGCAGCTTAGCGCGCGGGACTAGCGGGTACCAAGAGACCCAGTACTTC. Protein sequence: CASSLARGTSGYQETQYF.

V is TRBV7-8 and J is TRBJ2-2; D perhaps matches TRBD2 (6 bases). The germline CDR1 and CDR2 sequences are SGHVS and FQNEAQ. The ends were cut back, 6 bases at V and 0 bases at J, with 17 bases in the middle. The CDR3 extends over 17 amino acids. The CDR3 nucleotides read TGTGCCAGCAGGCCCGGACTAAGAAAAGCGAACACCGGGGAGCTGTTTTTT. Encoded protein: CASRPGLRKANTGELFF.

The rearrangement uses TRBV5-1 and TRBJ2-3; no reliable D call. The CDR3 totals 14 residues. V lost 5 bases to trimming and J lost 0 bases, with 10 bases between them. Germline CDR1 SGHRS, CDR2 YFSETQ. The CDR3 DNA follows: TGCGCCAGCAGGTCCAGACAAAGCACAGATACGCAGTATTTT. Translated, it gives CASRSRQSTDTQYF.

The rearrangement links TRBV28 to TRBJ2-7; 7 nucleotides line up with TRBD2. Germline assignment: CDR1 MDHEN and CDR2 SYDVKM. The junction had 12 bases not matched to a gene; V was cut back by 6 bases and J by 4 bases. This CDR3 has 15 amino acids. The CDR3 DNA reads TGTGCCAGCAGCCGGGTGGGGTCCGGGAGGTACGAGCAGTACTTC. Translation gives CASSRVGSGRYEQYF.

The rearrangement links TRBV7-3 to TRBJ2-2, with 10 bases matching TRBD1. V dropped 6 bases and J dropped 0; count of bases not matched to a gene: 4. The CDR3 loop spans 16 amino acids. The V gene's germline CDR1 is SGHTA and CDR2 FQGTGA. CDR3 region: CASSQTGGANTGELFF. CDR3 DNA sequence: TGTGCCAGCAGTCAGACAGGGGGCGCGAACACCGGGGAGCTGTTTTTT.